This T cell receptor (beta chain) came from a study of T cell responses to AZD1222 COVID-19 vaccine. Using immunoSEQ multiplex PCR, the repertoire was profiled, and TCRdb retains in-frame clones only, with some absent. The sample includes 100,000 to 150,000 clones, around 90% of them seen just once. The V gene's germline CDR1 is SGHNT and CDR2 YENEEA. V dropped 0 bases and J dropped 0; count of bases not matched to a gene: 12. The CDR3 has 20 residues. The sample here was peripheral blood, taken on day 0 of AZD1222 vaccination. The source of this sequence is an adult in good health. The chain has TRBV11-3 and TRBJ1-3; 9 bases are shared with TRBD1. The CDR3 loop is CASSLEKGQGLLNSGNTIYF. In DNA form, the CDR3 reads TGTGCCAGCAGCTTAGAGAAGGGACAGGGCCTGTTGAACTCTGGAAACACCATATATTTT.